The 17 T cell receptor beta chains below all came from one sample that was sequenced in a study of regulatory T cells in long-lasting Graves disease. Sequencing libraries for TCR beta were prepared with iRepertoire HTBI primers and Arm-PCR of CDR3 regions. TCRdb called the multiplex PCR reads again in MiXCR, with one record for every CDR3 protein. The table has around 420,000 distinct CDR3 sequences, over 14% seen once. Time point indicated: newly diagnosed GD, antithyroid drugs for less than 3 months. Extracted RNA from PBMCs served as the source of the TCR library. The same sample was also studied in work on T cells in Graves' hyperthyroidism and ophthalmopathy.

The sequencing used peripheral blood mononuclear cells (PBMCs), collected at new diagnosis, from a patient treated with antithyroid drugs. The receptors originated from a woman aged 40 to 50 with Graves disease.

The sample holds many counts of this clonotype. V gene TRBV12-3 or TRBV12-4 combines with J gene TRBJ2-1, with 13 bases that match TRBD2. The CDR3 length is 18 residues. The J segment lost 0 bases and the V segment lost 8 bases, leaving 10 bases of the junction unmatched. The CDR3 is CASLFGTSGASSYNEQFF. In nucleotides, the CDR3 is TGTGCCAGCCTCTTCGGGACTAGCGGGGCGAGCTCCTACAATGAGCAGTTCTTC.

This clonotype has only a few counts. The chain carries TRBV12-3 or TRBV12-4 and TRBJ2-1; 7 nucleotides agree with TRBD2. This CDR3 has 14 amino acids. Trimming removed 7 bases from V and 13 bases from J; junction bases left unmatched: 16. This chain's CDR3 is CASTGTTGRSDQFF. In DNA form, the CDR3 reads TGTGCCAGCACCGGGACTACCGGACGGTCTGACCAGTTCTTC.

V gene TRBV2 combines with J gene TRBJ1-5; the D gene is possibly TRBD1 (5 bases). Looked up from germline, CDR1 is SNHLY and CDR2 is FYNNEI. This CDR3 spans 14 amino acids. V gave up 0 bases and J gave up 6 bases, with 9 bases separating them. The chain's CDR3 is CASSEAGAGQPQHF. The CDR3 DNA sequence: TGTGCCAGCAGTGAAGCCGGGGCGGGTCAGCCCCAGCATTTT.

This clonotype was recorded many times. This chain connects TRBV24-1 to TRBJ2-7; D is possibly TRBD2 (6 bases). The germline CDR1 and CDR2 sequences are KGHDR and SFDVKD. The CDR3 consists of 17 residues. Trimming left V 8 bases short and J 2 bases short, with 24 bases between. The chain's CDR3 is CATKTLTRDGGAYEQYF. CDR3 nucleotide sequence: TGTGCCACCAAAACCCTGACACGCGACGGGGGAGCCTACGAGCAGTACTTC.

The V gene is TRBV4-1, the J gene TRBJ2-7, with D maybe TRBD1 (6 bases). The CDR3 sequence is 15 residues long. Germline V CDR1 and CDR2: MGHRA, YSYEKL. V was pared by 1 base and J by 4 bases, with 14 bases between. In DNA, the CDR3 is TGCGCCAGCAGCCAAGGGGCAGGGGTCGGTTACGAGCAGTACTTC. It encodes CASSQGAGVGYEQYF.

Details on this clonotype: A far larger clone is a single base away, which makes a read error likely. CDR3 in DNA: TGTGCCAGCGCCGAGAAGGGGGATAACACTGAAGCTTTCTTT. This sequence encodes CASAEKGDNTEAFF. J is TRBJ1-1 and V is TRBV13; a possible D gene is TRBD1 (6 bases). The CDR3 extends over 14 amino acids. Germline CDR1 PRHDT, CDR2 FYEKMQ (reference sequence). Trimming took off 8 bases at V and 2 bases at J, with 15 bases between the two ends. Full variable domain (missing parts from reference TRBV13 and TRBJ1-1): AAGVIQSPRHLIKEKRETATLKCYPIPRHDTVYWYQQGPGQDPQFLISFYEKMQSDKGSIPDRFSAQQFSDYHSELNMSSLELGDSALYFCASAEKGDNTEAFFGQGTRLTVV.

In the case of this clonotype: The junction departs from the called germline gene at one end, perhaps through a read error. The chain links TRBV6-1 to TRBJ2-3, with TRBD1 matching over 8 bases. Germline CDR1 is MNHNS and CDR2 is SASEGT. The CDR3 has 15 amino acids. The CDR3 region is CTSSERTGYTDTQYF. The CDR3 bases are TGTACCAGCAGTGAACGGACAGGGTACACAGATACGCAGTATTTT.

This clonotype was observed at least ten times. The chain combines TRBV6-5 with TRBJ1-1; D might be TRBD1 (5 bases). The CDR3 spans 15 residues. Germline V gene lookup returns CDR1 MNHEY and CDR2 SVGAGI. V gave up 0 bases and J gave up 1 base, with 9 bases separating them. The CDR3 reads CASSYSGETNTEAFF. For the CDR3, the DNA is TGTGCCAGCAGTTACTCAGGGGAAACGAACACTGAAGCTTTCTTT.

The chain joins TRBV9 to TRBJ2-5; no reliable D call. Looked up from germline, CDR1 is SGDLS and CDR2 is YYNGEE. The CDR3 is 15 amino acids. V was cut by 0 bases and J by 1 base, with 10 bases left in between. CDR3 sequence (DNA): TGTGCCAGCAGCGTAGAATCGCTGAGCCAAGAGACCCAGTACTTC. Translated, it gives CASSVESLSQETQYF. Full variable domain (remainder filled in from reference TRBV9 and TRBJ2-5): DSGVTQTPKHLITATGQRVTLRCSPRSGDLSVYWYQQSLDQGLQFLIQYYNGEERAKGNILERFSAQQFPDLHSELNLSSLELGDSALYFCASSVESLSQETQYFGPGTRLLVL.

This clonotype appeared a few times. The chain recombines TRBV13 with TRBJ1-2; 9 nucleotides line up with TRBD1. After removal of 5 bases from V and 6 bases from J, the junction contained 7 bases not matched to a gene. The CDR3 spans 14 residues. Germline CDR1 and CDR2: PRHDT and FYEKMQ (reference sequence). The CDR3 region has the DNA TGTGCCAGCAGCCGCCGGGACAGGGCGGATGGCTACACCTTC. It yields the protein CASSRRDRADGYTF.

V usage is TRBV27 and J usage is TRBJ1-5; no clear D gene. CDR1 and CDR2 (germline): MNHEY, SMNVEV (reference sequence). Trimming removed 3 bases from V and 0 bases from J, with 9 bases in between. This CDR3 region has 15 residues. The CDR3 region is CASSLEGDSNQPQHF. The CDR3 DNA reads as TGTGCCAGCAGTTTGGAGGGCGATAGCAATCAGCCCCAGCATTTT.

This clonotype was seen many times. An end of the junction does not agree with germline; a read error may underlie this. The rearrangement links TRBV11-3 to TRBJ2-1, with 9 bases aligning to TRBD2. The germline gives CDR1 SGHNT, CDR2 YENEEA. The CDR3 is 15 residues long. The CDR3 reads CASTLAGVAYNEQFF. CDR3 in DNA: TGTGCCAGCACCTTAGCGGGAGTAGCGTACAATGAGCAGTTCTTC.

This clonotype was counted at least ten times. This sequence joins TRBV27 and TRBJ2-7; weak D call: TRBD1 (6 bases). Trimming cost V 4 bases and J 2 bases, with 12 bases left between them. Germline values: CDR1 MNHEY, CDR2 SMNVEV (reference sequence). This CDR3 has 14 residues. CDR3: CASSSYRDPYEQYF. For the CDR3, the DNA is TGTGCCAGCAGTTCCTACAGGGACCCCTACGAGCAGTACTTC.

In its sample, this clonotype was seen a few times. The chain recombines TRBV20-1 with TRBJ2-3; D perhaps matches TRBD1 (5 bases). CDR1 DFQATT and CDR2 SNEGSKA come from the germline V gene (reference sequence). V was pared by 6 bases and J by 6 bases, with 19 bases between. The CDR3 loop spans 14 amino acids. In nucleotides, the CDR3 is TGCAGTGCCACTTCCTCGACAGTTGGGGATACGCAGTATTTT. Amino acid sequence: CSATSSTVGDTQYF.

The chain carries TRBV28 and TRBJ2-1, with a weak D call TRBD1 (6 bases). Trimming took off 2 bases at V and 4 bases at J, with 15 bases between the two ends. Per the germline V gene, CDR1 is MDHEN and CDR2 is SYDVKM. The CDR3 is 16 residues long. CDR3 sequence reads: CASSLAPSGQYNEQFF. For the CDR3, the DNA is TGTGCCAGCAGTTTAGCCCCTTCGGGACAATACAATGAGCAGTTCTTC. Full variable domain (outside the CDR3, taken from reference TRBV28 and TRBJ2-1): DVKVTQSSRYLVKRTGEKVFLECVQDMDHENMFWYRQDPGLGLRLIYFSYDVKMKEKGDIPEGYSVSREKKERFSLILESASTNQTSMYLCASSLAPSGQYNEQFFGPGTRLTVL.

This clonotype appeared many times. This chain uses TRBV28 with TRBJ2-2, with D possibly being TRBD1 or TRBD2 (5 bases each). With 7 bases removed from V and 0 bases from J, the gap between germline ends came to 12 bases. CDR1 MDHEN and CDR2 SYDVKM come from the germline V gene. This CDR3 contains 15 residues. This chain's CDR3 is CASNEGSTNTGELFF. CDR3 DNA: TGTGCCAGCAATGAGGGGAGCACGAACACCGGGGAGCTGTTTTTT.

This clonotype was seen ten or more times. The chain uses TRBV2 and TRBJ1-2; 8 nucleotides align to TRBD1. CDR3 length: 14 amino acids. Germline V gene lookup returns CDR1 SNHLY and CDR2 FYNNEI. The V segment lost 4 bases and the J segment 6 bases; nucleotides outside the gene matches: 7. The CDR3 loop reads CASSVGQASDGYTF. The DNA of the CDR3 is TGTGCCAGCAGTGTGGGACAGGCCAGCGATGGCTACACCTTC.